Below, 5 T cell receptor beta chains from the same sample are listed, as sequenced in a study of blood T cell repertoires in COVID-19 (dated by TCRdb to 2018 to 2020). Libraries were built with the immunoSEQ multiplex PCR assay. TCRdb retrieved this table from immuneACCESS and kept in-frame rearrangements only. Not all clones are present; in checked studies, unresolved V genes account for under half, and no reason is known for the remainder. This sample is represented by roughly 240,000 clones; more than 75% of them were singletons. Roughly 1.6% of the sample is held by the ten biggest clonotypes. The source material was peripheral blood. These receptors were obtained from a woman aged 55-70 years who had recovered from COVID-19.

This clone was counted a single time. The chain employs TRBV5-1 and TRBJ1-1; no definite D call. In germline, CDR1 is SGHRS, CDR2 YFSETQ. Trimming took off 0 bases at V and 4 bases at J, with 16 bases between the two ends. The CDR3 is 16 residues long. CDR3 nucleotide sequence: TGCGCCAGCAGCTTGGGGATAACGTCAGGTAGCACTGAAGCTTTCTTT. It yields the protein CASSLGITSGSTEAFF.

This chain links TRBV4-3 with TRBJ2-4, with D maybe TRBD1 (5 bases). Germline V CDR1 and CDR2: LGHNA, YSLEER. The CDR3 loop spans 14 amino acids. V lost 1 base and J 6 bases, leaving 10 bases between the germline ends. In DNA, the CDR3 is TGCGCCAGCAGCCAAGGCCCAGGGATAAACATTCAGTACTTC. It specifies CASSQGPGINIQYF.

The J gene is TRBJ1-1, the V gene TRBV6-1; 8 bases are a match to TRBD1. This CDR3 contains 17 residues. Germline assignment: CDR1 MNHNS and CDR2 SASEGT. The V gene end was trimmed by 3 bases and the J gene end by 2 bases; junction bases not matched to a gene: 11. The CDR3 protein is CASSERQGRPINTEAFF. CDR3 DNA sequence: TGTGCCAGCAGTGAGAGACAGGGGCGTCCTATAAACACTGAAGCTTTCTTT.

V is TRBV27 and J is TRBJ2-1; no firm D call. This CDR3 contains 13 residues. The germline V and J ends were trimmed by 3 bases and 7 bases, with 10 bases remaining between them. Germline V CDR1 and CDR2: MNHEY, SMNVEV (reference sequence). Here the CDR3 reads CASSFRLNNEQFF. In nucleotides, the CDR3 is TGTGCCAGCAGTTTCCGACTTAATAATGAGCAGTTCTTC.

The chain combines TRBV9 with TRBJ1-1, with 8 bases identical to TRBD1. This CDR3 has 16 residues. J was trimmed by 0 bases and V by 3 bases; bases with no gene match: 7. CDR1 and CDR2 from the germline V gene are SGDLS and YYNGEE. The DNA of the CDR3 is TGTGCCAGCAGCGGACCGGACAGGGCTATGAACACTGAAGCTTTCTTT. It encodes CASSGPDRAMNTEAFF.